The TCR beta chain described here comes from a study of T-cell memory formation after mild COVID-19. Study-level findings and limits: In pre-infection memory, a portion of responding clones appeared, which suggested that cross-reactive memory joined. Most CD4+ clones that shrank were in CM and EM, while CD8+ ones turned up in EMRA. Clones shrinking between day 15 and 85 showed a balanced CD4/CD8 split, and those that grew later tilted toward CD4+. Second-wave clones with a day 37 peak had unconfirmed SARS-CoV-2 specificity.

V gave up 1 base and J gave up 7 bases; unmatched junction bases: 4. CDR3 size: 14 residues. Germline CDR1 and CDR2: MNHNS and SASEGT. TCRdb reprocessed the 5' RACE reads via MiXCR and lists one record per CDR3 protein. The profile shows about 560,000 distinct CDR3 sequences, about 18% of them singletons. Worth noting for this clonotype: Its antigen is as yet unknown.

The chain carries TRBV6-1 and TRBJ2-5, with 9 bases matching TRBD1. The source is an adult woman who had mild COVID-19 (a few samples of this study predate the infection). Cell type and time point are not known. Sequenced sample: PBMCs or a T cell subset sorted from them (not recorded which). The CDR3 sequence is CASSEGQGVWTQYF. CDR3 sequence (DNA): TGTGCCAGCAGTGAAGGACAGGGGGTGTGGACCCAGTACTTC.